The 16 T cell receptor beta chains presented below share a single source sample, sequenced in a study of T-cell memory formation after mild COVID-19. TCRdb re-derived calls from the 5' RACE reads in MiXCR, one entry per CDR3 protein. This table has fewer than 650,000 distinct CDR3 sequences, 17% appearing once. The sample consisted of PBMCs or a T cell subset sorted from them (not recorded which). The receptors derive from an adult woman who had mild COVID-19 (a few samples of this study predate the infection). Cell type and time point are not known.

The chain links TRBV5-6 to TRBJ2-2, with D perhaps TRBD1 or TRBD2 (6 bases each). In germline, CDR1 is SGHDT, CDR2 YYEEEE. V was cut by 2 bases and J by 3 bases, with 17 bases left in between. The CDR3 covers 17 residues. CDR3 sequence reads: CASSFSRFGGDTGELFF. The CDR3 DNA reads as TGTGCCAGCAGCTTTAGCCGCTTCGGGGGCGACACCGGGGAGCTGTTTTTT.

For this clonotype: The junction differs from germline at one of its ends, possibly a read error. This chain uses TRBV20-1 with TRBJ2-7; TRBD1 matches 7 bases. The CDR3 is 13 residues long. The germline gives CDR1 DFQATT, CDR2 SNEGSKA (reference sequence). CDR3 nucleotides: TGCAGTGCTGGAGAGGGGGCGAAATACGAGCAGTACTTC. Amino acids: CSAGEGAKYEQYF.

J is TRBJ2-2 and V is TRBV5-5, with a weak D call TRBD2 (6 bases). Germline V gene data show CDR1 as SGHKS and CDR2 as YYEKEE (reference sequence). Trimming removed 6 bases from V and 0 bases from J, with 15 bases in between. The CDR3 is 16 residues long. Written as DNA, the CDR3 is TGTGCCAGCATCACGCTGGGACTTACGAACACCGGGGAGCTGTTTTTT. Its translation is CASITLGLTNTGELFF.

V and J are TRBV7-9 and TRBJ1-1, with TRBD1 matching over 7 bases. J was trimmed by 1 base and V by 3 bases; bases with no gene match: 5. Germline V CDR1 and CDR2: SEHNR, FQNEAQ (reference sequence). CDR3 length: 15 residues. CDR3 bases: TGTGCCAGCAGCTTCGGGACAGACCGGAACACTGAAGCTTTCTTT. Translated, it gives CASSFGTDRNTEAFF.

The chain recombines TRBV15 with TRBJ2-2; D is uncertain. V was cut by 1 base and J by 2 bases, with 5 bases left in between. Germline assignment: CDR1 LNHNV and CDR2 YYDKDF (reference sequence). This CDR3 is 14 amino acids long. This CDR3 reads CATSRVTNTGELFF. The CDR3 nucleotides read TGTGCCACCAGCAGAGTTACAAACACCGGGGAGCTGTTTTTT. The whole variable domain, filled in from reference TRBV15 and TRBJ2-2, reads DAMVIQNPRYQVTQFGKPVTLSCSQTLNHNVMYWYQQKSSQAPKLLFHYYDKDFNNEADTPDNFQSRRPNTSFCFLDIRSPGLGDTAMYLCATSRVTNTGELFFGEGSRLTVL.

This clonotype was seen a handful of times. The chain uses TRBV4-1 and TRBJ2-3; 9 bases match TRBD2. After removal of 4 bases from V and 6 bases from J, the junction contained 8 bases not matched to a gene. This CDR3 has 15 residues. Germline V CDR1 and CDR2: MGHRA, YSYEKL. The CDR3 here is CASSRPGTSKDTQYF. The DNA of the CDR3 is TGCGCCAGCAGCCGACCAGGGACTAGCAAGGATACGCAGTATTTT.

CDR3 bases: TGTGCCAGCAGTGACGGGGAAGAGACCCAGTACTTC. It is translated as CASSDGEETQYF. The gene calls are TRBV2 and TRBJ2-5; TRBD2 might be the D (5 bases). Per the germline V gene, CDR1 is SNHLY and CDR2 is FYNNEI. The CDR3 has 12 residues. V dropped 3 bases and J dropped 3 bases, with 5 bases sitting between them.

This chain connects TRBV19 to TRBJ1-5; D possibly corresponds to TRBD1 (5 bases). The CDR3 has 15 amino acids. CDR1 and CDR2 from the germline V gene are LNHDA and SQIVND (reference sequence). Between the trimmed V and J ends, which lost 5 bases and 2 bases, there was a span of 13 bases. The chain's CDR3 is CASSPYKGGNQPQHF. The CDR3 DNA sequence: TGTGCCAGTAGTCCCTACAAAGGGGGCAATCAGCCCCAGCATTTT.

The chain combines TRBV6-4 with TRBJ2-1; 7 nucleotides agree with TRBD2. Germline V gene sequence: CDR1 MRHNA, CDR2 SNTAGT. V was clipped by 0 bases and J by 1 base; unmatched bases: 3. The CDR3 totals 16 residues. The CDR3 reads CASSDSGRESYNEQFF. In DNA, the CDR3 is TGTGCCAGCAGTGACTCGGGGAGGGAGTCCTACAATGAGCAGTTCTTC.

V and J are TRBV3-1 and TRBJ2-2; 10 bases agree with TRBD2. V was clipped by 0 bases and J by 4 bases; unmatched bases: 8. Germline values: CDR1 LGHDT, CDR2 YNNKEL (reference sequence). This CDR3 region has 18 residues. The CDR3 nucleotides read TGTGCCAGCAGCCAAGATCGGAGCGGGGGGGCGGTCACCGGGGAGCTGTTTTTT. Translated, it gives CASSQDRSGGAVTGELFF.

V gene TRBV7-9 combines with J gene TRBJ2-5; D gene uncertain. V was shortened by 5 bases and J by 5 bases, with 12 bases between the two germline ends. CDR1 and CDR2 from the germline V gene are SEHNR and FQNEAQ (reference sequence). CDR3 length equals 13 residues. In nucleotides, the CDR3 is TGTGCCAGCAGCCCCCCCCTCGAGGAGACCCAGTACTTC. Its protein product is CASSPPLEETQYF.

The chain recombines TRBV7-9 with TRBJ2-5; TRBD2 matches 12 bases. This CDR3 spans 16 amino acids. Germline trimming cut 5 bases from V and 6 bases from J; bases unmatched to any gene: 10. Germline V gene sequence: CDR1 SEHNR, CDR2 FQNEAQ (reference sequence). The CDR3 nucleotides read TGTGCCAGCAGCCGACTAGCGGGAGTCCAGGGAAAGACCCAGTACTTC. It translates to CASSRLAGVQGKTQYF.

This clonotype came up a few times. The chain is built from TRBV4-1 and TRBJ2-7; D remains ambiguous. This CDR3 is 14 amino acids long. Germline CDR1 and CDR2: MGHRA and YSYEKL. V dropped 1 base and J dropped 3 bases, with 10 bases sitting between them. The CDR3 loop is CASSQVMALYEQYF. The DNA for the CDR3 is TGCGCCAGCAGCCAAGTAATGGCCCTCTACGAGCAGTACTTC.

A few counts support this clonotype. The chain combines TRBV6-2 or TRBV6-3 with TRBJ2-4, with D perhaps matching TRBD1 (6 bases). Deletions cut 8 bases from V and 0 bases from J, with 17 bases between. Germline V lookup: CDR1 MNHEY, CDR2 SVGEGT. CDR3 length: 16 amino acids. The CDR3 DNA follows: TGTGCCAGCTTGGACAGCCCCAACCTAGCCAAAAACATTCAGTACTTC. Its translation: CASLDSPNLAKNIQYF.

The chain is built from TRBV10-3 and TRBJ2-7, with D unresolved. The CDR3 loop spans 13 amino acids. The germline V gene has CDR1 ENHRY and CDR2 SYGVKD. The V end lost 6 bases, the J end lost 1 base, and 10 bases lay between the germline ends. CDR3 loop: CAIRPGNSYEQYF. In DNA form, the CDR3 reads TGTGCCATCAGACCGGGCAATTCCTACGAGCAGTACTTC.

This clonotype was found a few times. The chain uses TRBV27 and TRBJ2-7; D remains ambiguous. V was clipped by 3 bases and J by 3 bases, with 12 bases between them. Germline CDR1 and CDR2: MNHEY and SMNVEV (reference sequence). CDR3 length equals 14 residues. The CDR3 is CASSFAGRIYEQYF. In DNA, the CDR3 is TGTGCCAGCAGTTTCGCCGGCCGGATCTACGAGCAGTACTTC.